These T cell receptor beta chains were read from a single sample in a study of T cell responses to AZD1222 COVID-19 vaccine. This table comes from immunoSEQ multiplex PCR, and its TCRdb copy is limited to in-frame clones, with some not included. The sample lists about 160,000 clones, about 89% occurring once. The material was peripheral blood, obtained on day 0 of AZD1222 vaccination. The source is an adult in good health. The CDR3 runs from the conserved cysteine through the conserved F or W. Each record gives: CDR3 length, clone size, J gene, V gene, D gene, CDR3 protein, CDR3 DNA. The D gene is left open where the match is weak. Clone size, where shown, is once, few, many, or a class for clones that have expanded.

length: 14
size: NA
J: TRBJ1-6
V: TRBV9
D: NA
CDR3: CASSVGADNSPLHF
DNA: TGTGCCAGCAGCGTCGGGGCCGATAATTCACCCCTCCACTTT

length: 16
size: NA
J: TRBJ1-5
V: TRBV28
D: TRBD1
CDR3: CASSPGGDRGGQPQHF
DNA: TGTGCCAGCAGTCCCGGCGGGGACAGGGGGGGCCAGCCCCAGCATTTT

length: 13
size: NA
J: TRBJ1-5
V: TRBV11-2
D: NA
CDR3: CASSLAGSQPQHF
DNA: TGTGCCAGCAGCTTAGCAGGTAGTCAGCCCCAGCATTTT

length: 17
size: NA
J: TRBJ1-2
V: TRBV14
D: TRBD1
CDR3: CASSRINRGLSPRGYTF
DNA: TGTGCCAGCAGCCGAATTAACAGGGGTCTGTCGCCTCGTGGCTACACCTTC

length: 15
size: NA
J: TRBJ2-7
V: TRBV7-2
D: NA
CDR3: CASSLQPGPSYEQYF
DNA: TGTGCCAGCAGCTTACAACCGGGACCATCCTACGAGCAGTACTTC

length: 13
size: NA
J: TRBJ1-5
V: TRBV18
D: NA
CDR3: CASSTEYDQPQHF
DNA: TGTGCCAGCTCAACCGAGTACGATCAGCCCCAGCATTTT

length: 15
size: NA
J: TRBJ1-1
V: TRBV5-1
D: NA
CDR3: CASSFQVRVDTEAFF
DNA: TGCGCCAGCAGCTTCCAAGTCAGGGTTGACACTGAAGCTTTCTTT

length: 18
size: NA
J: TRBJ1-6
V: TRBV6-1
D: TRBD1
CDR3: CASSALGAEGQIVSPLHF
DNA: TGTGCCAGCAGTGCCCTGGGGGCGGAGGGACAGATTGTTTCACCCCTCCACTTT

length: 15
size: NA
J: TRBJ2-1
V: TRBV24-1
D: NA
CDR3: CATSDPRGASDEQFF
DNA: TGTGCCACCAGTGACCCCAGGGGGGCATCTGATGAGCAGTTCTTC

length: 11
size: NA
J: TRBJ2-7
V: TRBV27
D: NA
CDR3: CASTHLYEQYF
DNA: TGTGCCAGCACCCACCTATACGAGCAGTACTTC

length: 13
size: NA
J: TRBJ2-1
V: TRBV7-2
D: NA
CDR3: CASSLDIYNEQFF
DNA: TGTGCCAGCAGCTTAGACATCTACAATGAGCAGTTCTTC

length: 13
size: NA
J: TRBJ1-1
V: TRBV10-3
D: NA
CDR3: CAISEDRNTEAFF
DNA: TGTGCCATCAGTGAGGACAGGAACACTGAAGCTTTCTTT

length: 14
size: NA
J: TRBJ2-7
V: TRBV4-1
D: NA
CDR3: CASSQGDRTYEQYF
DNA: TGCGCCAGCAGCCAAGGCGACAGAACCTACGAGCAGTACTTC

length: 16
size: NA
J: TRBJ2-3
V: TRBV7-8
D: TRBD2
CDR3: CASSFTLAGGADTQYF
DNA: TGTGCCAGCAGCTTCACTCTGGCGGGGGGCGCGGATACGCAGTATTTT

length: 15
size: NA
J: TRBJ1-1
V: TRBV5-1
D: NA
CDR3: CASSAYSPGATEAFF
DNA: TGCGCCAGCAGCGCCTATTCCCCAGGGGCGACTGAAGCTTTCTTT

length: 15
size: NA
J: TRBJ2-1
V: TRBV7-3
D: TRBD2
CDR3: CASSLEGLAGREQFF
DNA: TGTGCCAGCAGCTTGGAAGGACTAGCGGGAAGAGAGCAGTTCTTC

length: 15
size: NA
J: TRBJ1-5
V: TRBV30
D: NA
CDR3: CAWNDGGAGNQPQHF
DNA: TGTGCCTGGAATGATGGGGGGGCGGGCAATCAGCCCCAGCATTTT

length: 13
size: NA
J: TRBJ2-7
V: TRBV19
D: TRBD1
CDR3: CASRTGQSYEQYF
DNA: TGTGCCAGTAGGACGGGACAGTCCTACGAGCAGTACTTC

length: 14
size: NA
J: TRBJ1-5
V: TRBV30
D: NA
CDR3: CAWSEGANNQPQHF
DNA: TGTGCCTGGAGTGAAGGGGCTAATAATCAGCCCCAGCATTTT

length: 16
size: NA
J: TRBJ1-6
V: TRBV19
D: NA
CDR3: CASRPKRDTYNSPLHF
DNA: TGTGCCAGTAGGCCCAAGAGGGACACTTATAATTCACCCCTCCACTTT

length: 14
size: NA
J: TRBJ1-1
V: TRBV5-5
D: NA
CDR3: CASSGQGRNTEAFF
DNA: TGTGCCAGCAGCGGGCAGGGGAGAAACACTGAAGCTTTCTTT

length: 19
size: NA
J: TRBJ2-5
V: TRBV28
D: TRBD2
CDR3: CASSLYRALAGVRQETQYF
DNA: TGTGCCAGCAGTTTATACAGGGCACTAGCGGGAGTAAGGCAAGAGACCCAGTACTTC

length: 15
size: NA
J: TRBJ1-5
V: TRBV19
D: TRBD1
CDR3: CASSMTGNGNQPQHF
DNA: TGTGCCAGTAGTATGACAGGGAATGGCAATCAGCCCCAGCATTTT

length: 13
size: once
J: TRBJ1-6
V: TRBV2
D: NA
CDR3: CASCAGSNSPLHF
DNA: TGTGCCAGCTGTGCGGGTTCGAATTCACCCCTCCACTTT

length: 16
size: NA
J: TRBJ1-4
V: TRBV15
D: NA
CDR3: CATSRRDRGANEKLFF
DNA: TGTGCCACCAGCAGACGTGACCGGGGGGCGAATGAAAAACTGTTTTTT

length: 14
size: NA
J: TRBJ2-7
V: TRBV27
D: TRBD1
CDR3: CASSPGQGPYEQYF
DNA: TGTGCCAGCAGCCCGGGACAGGGGCCCTACGAGCAGTACTTC

length: 13
size: NA
J: TRBJ2-7
V: TRBV20-1
D: NA
CDR3: CSASLPSSYEQYF
DNA: TGCAGTGCTAGTCTCCCGAGCTCCTACGAGCAGTACTTC

length: 19
size: NA
J: TRBJ2-3
V: TRBV4-3
D: TRBD2
CDR3: CASSQGDSSGGWIADTQYF
DNA: TGCGCCAGCAGCCAAGGGGACAGCAGCGGGGGGTGGATCGCGGATACGCAGTATTTT

length: 13
size: NA
J: TRBJ1-2
V: TRBV4-3
D: NA
CDR3: CASSQGYEGGYTF
DNA: TGCGCCAGCAGCCAAGGATATGAGGGTGGCTACACCTTC

length: 13
size: NA
J: TRBJ1-1
V: TRBV7-2
D: NA
CDR3: CASSLTMNTEAFF
DNA: TGTGCCAGCAGCTTGACGATGAACACTGAAGCTTTCTTT

length: 16
size: once
J: TRBJ2-7
V: TRBV4-3
D: TRBD1
CDR3: CASSQDPGTGAYEQYF
DNA: TGCGCCAGCAGCCAAGATCCCGGGACAGGGGCCTACGAGCAGTACTTC

length: 17
size: NA
J: TRBJ1-2
V: TRBV4-3
D: NA
CDR3: CASSQDWGRYTAYGYTF
DNA: TGCGCCAGCAGCCAAGACTGGGGCAGATACACCGCCTATGGCTACACCTTC

length: 13
size: NA
J: TRBJ2-7
V: TRBV28
D: NA
CDR3: CASSVLSAEEQYF
DNA: TGTGCCAGCAGCGTACTGTCCGCGGAAGAGCAGTACTTC

length: 13
size: NA
J: TRBJ2-7
V: TRBV5-5
D: TRBD2
CDR3: CASRTGGRYEQYF
DNA: TGTGCCAGTCGAACGGGGGGGCGCTACGAGCAGTACTTC

length: 16
size: NA
J: TRBJ1-2
V: TRBV5-1
D: TRBD1
CDR3: CASSLGQGAVNYGYTF
DNA: TGCGCCAGCAGCCTTGGACAGGGGGCCGTTAACTATGGCTACACCTTC

length: 16
size: NA
J: TRBJ1-1
V: TRBV16
D: TRBD1
CDR3: CASSQSPGRGPTEAFF
DNA: TGTGCCAGCAGCCAATCGCCGGGCAGGGGGCCCACTGAAGCTTTCTTT

length: 15
size: NA
J: TRBJ1-5
V: TRBV27
D: NA
CDR3: CASSLLPAADRPQHF
DNA: TGTGCCAGCAGTTTACTTCCGGCAGCCGATCGGCCCCAGCATTTT

length: 17
size: once
J: TRBJ2-7
V: TRBV28
D: NA
CDR3: CASSPGRLGLSSYEQYF
DNA: TGTGCCAGCAGTCCCGGCCGACTAGGACTCAGCTCCTACGAGCAGTACTTC

length: 16
size: NA
J: TRBJ1-3
V: TRBV5-4
D: NA
CDR3: CASSLVGGEGGNTIYF
DNA: TGTGCCAGCAGCTTGGTGGGGGGCGAGGGAGGAAACACCATATATTTT

length: 14
size: NA
J: TRBJ1-6
V: TRBV27
D: NA
CDR3: CASSLGNYNSPLHF
DNA: TGTGCCAGCAGTCTCGGGAATTATAATTCACCCCTCCACTTT

length: 12
size: NA
J: TRBJ1-2
V: TRBV27
D: NA
CDR3: CASSSQGRGYTF
DNA: TGTGCCAGCAGTTCACAGGGCCGGGGCTACACCTTC

length: 13
size: NA
J: TRBJ1-1
V: TRBV13
D: NA
CDR3: CASSQPGVNEAFF
DNA: TGTGCCAGCAGCCAGCCCGGGGTGAACGAAGCTTTCTTT

length: 14
size: once
J: TRBJ2-1
V: TRBV27
D: TRBD1
CDR3: CASSYWDRVSEQFF
DNA: TGTGCCAGCAGTTATTGGGACAGGGTCAGTGAGCAGTTCTTC

length: 15
size: NA
J: TRBJ2-5
V: TRBV5-1
D: TRBD1
CDR3: CASSLAGQGVETQYF
DNA: TGCGCCAGCAGCTTGGCTGGACAGGGGGTAGAGACCCAGTACTTC

length: 12
size: NA
J: TRBJ1-1
V: TRBV6-6
D: TRBD1
CDR3: CASWRGPTEAFF
DNA: TGTGCCAGTTGGAGGGGGCCCACTGAAGCTTTCTTT

length: 17
size: NA
J: TRBJ1-5
V: TRBV19
D: NA
CDR3: CASYESRDTPSNQPQHF
DNA: TGTGCCAGTTACGAATCTCGGGACACCCCTAGCAATCAGCCCCAGCATTTT